Listed here are 7 T cell receptor beta chains from one sample, sequenced in a study of cytomegalovirus exposure and HLA in healthy donors. The study ran its PCR with 60 Vbeta and 13 Jbeta primers. Assay: immunoSEQ multiplex PCR; the TCRdb copy retains only in-frame clones and omits some. The table has 160,000 or so clones, roughly 84% seen once. Sequences were obtained from PBMCs. The origin of the receptors is a woman between 18 and 29 years old in good health and CMV-seronegative.

The CDR3 DNA reads TGTGCCAGCAGCTCGACAGACTATGGCTACACCTTC. Translating gives CASSSTDYGYTF. The chain couples TRBV7-9 to TRBJ1-2; tentatively, D is TRBD1 (5 bases). This CDR3 has 12 amino acids. Germline V gene sequence: CDR1 SEHNR, CDR2 FQNEAQ (reference sequence). With 4 bases removed from V and 3 bases from J, the gap between germline ends came to 6 bases.

The chain has TRBV25-1 and TRBJ1-2; TRBD1 agrees at 10 bases. Per the germline V gene, CDR1 is MGHDK and CDR2 is SYGVNS. The J segment lost 4 bases and the V segment lost 2 bases, leaving 1 base of the junction unmatched. This CDR3 has 14 amino acids. The CDR3 loop reads CASSEGTGAYGYTF. The CDR3 bases are TGTGCCAGCAGTGAAGGGACAGGGGCCTATGGCTACACCTTC.

The gene calls are TRBV10-1 and TRBJ1-1; no clear D. V was cut by 5 bases and J by 3 bases, with 22 bases left in between. Germline CDR1 and CDR2: WNHNN and SYGVQD (reference sequence). This CDR3 comprises 17 residues. The CDR3 region has the DNA TGCGCCAGCAGTTTGGAGCCCCCGGGAACACCCGACACTGAAGCTTTCTTT. Translating it yields CASSLEPPGTPDTEAFF.

This clone showed up just a few times. This chain joins TRBV9 and TRBJ1-4; TRBD1 matches 8 bases. J lost 5 bases, V lost 3 bases, and 6 bases had no gene match. This CDR3 has 15 residues. CDR1 is SGDLS, CDR2 YYNGEE, per germline. CDR3 protein: CASSAGTGQNEKLFF. CDR3 sequence (DNA): TGTGCCAGCAGCGCTGGGACAGGTCAAAATGAAAAACTGTTTTTT.

The chain has TRBV2 and TRBJ1-5, with a tentative D call TRBD1 (5 bases). This CDR3 has 13 amino acids. The V gene lost 4 bases and the J gene lost 3 bases, with 7 bases spanning the gap. Germline values: CDR1 SNHLY, CDR2 FYNNEI. The CDR3 nucleotides are TGTGCCAGCAGTGGGACACCCAATCAGCCCCAGCATTTT. It is translated as CASSGTPNQPQHF.

This chain uses TRBV19 with TRBJ2-7; 11 bases line up with TRBD1. Germline trimming cut 7 bases from V and 7 bases from J; bases unmatched to any gene: 9. CDR3 size: 14 residues. The germline gives CDR1 LNHDA, CDR2 SQIVND (reference sequence). The CDR3 loop is CASKTGTGGREQYF. The CDR3 DNA sequence: TGTGCCAGTAAAACCGGGACAGGGGGTAGAGAGCAGTACTTC.

V gene TRBV2 combines with J gene TRBJ1-2; 8 nucleotides line up with TRBD1. After removal of 3 bases from V and 9 bases from J, the junction contained 9 bases not matched to a gene. This CDR3 spans 14 amino acids. Per germline, CDR1 SNHLY and CDR2 FYNNEI. CDR3 DNA sequence: TGTGCCAGCAGTGAGGCAGGGGGCAAGAGAAGCTACACCTTC. Amino acids: CASSEAGGKRSYTF.